Listed here are 3 T cell receptor beta chains from one sample, sequenced in a study of blood T cell repertoires in COVID-19. The data were produced by immunoSEQ multiplex PCR, yet TCRdb's version contains in-frame clones alone and is incomplete. Of 200,000 to 250,000 clones in the sample, about four fifths were seen once. The sequenced sample was peripheral blood. These receptors were taken from a woman older than 75 with acute or convalescent COVID-19.

This chain links TRBV9 with TRBJ1-6; D is undetermined. Germline CDR1 reads SGDLS; CDR2 reads YYNGEE. Trimming stripped 0 bases from V and 10 bases from J, with 8 bases between. The CDR3 has 13 residues. The CDR3, as DNA: TGTGCCAGCAGCGTAGGCGCTGTCTCACCCCTCCACTTT. Translation: CASSVGAVSPLHF.

The chain joins TRBV2 to TRBJ1-5; 7 nucleotides line up with TRBD1. Germline trimming cut 8 bases from V and 3 bases from J; bases unmatched to any gene: 4. The CDR3 is 13 amino acids. From germline, CDR1 is SNHLY and CDR2 FYNNEI. Here the CDR3 reads CASSRGPNQPQHF. The CDR3 coding sequence is TGTGCCAGCTCGAGGGGGCCCAATCAGCCCCAGCATTTT.

The rearrangement links TRBV20-1 to TRBJ2-7; 7 nucleotides line up with TRBD1. CDR3 length: 14 residues. The ends lost 3 bases at V and 4 bases at J; junction bases unmatched: 9. Per the germline V gene, CDR1 is DFQATT and CDR2 is SNEGSKA (reference sequence). The CDR3 loop reads CSASEGAKPYEQYF. DNA for the CDR3: TGCAGTGCTAGTGAGGGGGCGAAACCGTACGAGCAGTACTTC.